These 12 T cell receptor beta chains share one sample of origin, sequenced in a study of T cells after yellow fever vaccination (dated by TCRdb to 2018 to 2020). Read against the paper, the sample's treatment or condition label means: live attenuated yellow fever vaccine strain. The method was 5' RACE. The sample was run on an Illumina NovaSeq 6000. TCRdb reprocessing: public reads trimmed at Q25 with fastp, clones called with MiXCR, in-frame beta chains kept. Each entry is one CDR3 protein sequence, shown with its most common DNA and genes. This sample is represented by 300,000 to 350,000 distinct CDR3 sequences; around a tenth of them were singletons. The ten largest clonotypes hold about 3% of the sample. The sequenced sample was CD4+ T cells sorted from PBMCs, obtained 45 days after the yellow fever booster vaccination. The receptors derive from a man aged 18 to 35 who received the YFV17D yellow fever vaccine.

The table lists this clonotype with many counts. The chain couples TRBV12-3 or TRBV12-4 to TRBJ2-2; D not resolved. The CDR3 totals 16 residues. Trimming removed 4 bases at V and 0 bases at J, with 12 bases between. The CDR3 DNA reads as TGTGCCAGCAGTTACCCCCGCCCCGCGAACACCGGGGAGCTGTTTTTT. Amino acid sequence: CASSYPRPANTGELFF.

The chain carries TRBV7-2 and TRBJ2-7; D is possibly TRBD1 or TRBD2 (7 bases each). The CDR3 is 15 residues long. V shed 4 bases and J shed 0 bases, with 13 bases lying between them. Germline V gives CDR1 SGHTA, CDR2 FQGNSA. The CDR3 bases are TGTGCCAGCAGCTCCCGCAGGGGGGGCTCCTACGAGCAGTACTTC. It translates to CASSSRRGGSYEQYF.

This sequence joins TRBV30 and TRBJ1-3; D unresolved. The germline V and J ends were trimmed by 3 bases and 4 bases, with 13 bases remaining between them. Germline loops: CDR1 GTSNPN, CDR2 SVGIG (reference sequence). CDR3 length equals 14 residues. CDR3: CAWSLGGSGNTIYF. DNA for the CDR3: TGTGCCTGGAGCCTGGGAGGGTCGGGAAACACCATATATTTT. Full variable domain (remainder filled in from reference TRBV30 and TRBJ1-3): SQTIHQWPATLVQPVGSPLSLECTVEGTSNPNLYWYRQAAGRGLQLLFYSVGIGQISSEVPQNLSASRPQDRQFILSSKKLLLSDSGFYLCAWSLGGSGNTIYFGEGSWLTVV.

There are many counts of this clonotype. The V call is TRBV4-3, the J call TRBJ2-5; D gene uncertain. The CDR3 length is 13 residues. Looked up from germline, CDR1 is LGHNA and CDR2 is YSLEER. V lost 0 bases and J 4 bases, leaving 6 bases between the germline ends. The CDR3 here is CASSQDERETQYF. CDR3 DNA: TGCGCCAGCAGCCAAGATGAGAGAGAGACCCAGTACTTC.

This clonotype was recorded a few times. V and J are TRBV4-3 and TRBJ2-6; TRBD1 aligns across 11 bases. CDR3 length equals 18 residues. The germline CDR1 and CDR2 sequences are LGHNA and YSLEER. V shed 3 bases and J 3 bases; nucleotides not matched to a gene: 7. CDR3 in amino acids: CASSQGGQGAGGANVLTF. Here the CDR3 DNA reads TGCGCCAGCAGCCAGGGAGGACAGGGGGCGGGTGGGGCCAACGTCCTGACTTTC.

This rearrangement joins TRBV12-5 to TRBJ2-5, with D hard to call. Germline loops: CDR1 LGHNT, CDR2 FRNRAP. Trimming stripped 5 bases from V and 5 bases from J, with 18 bases between. The CDR3 length is 15 residues. CDR3 protein: CASGLPSAVLETQYF. CDR3 coding DNA: TGTGCTAGTGGTCTGCCGTCAGCCGTATTGGAGACCCAGTACTTC. The full variable domain, completed using reference TRBV12-5 and TRBJ2-5, is DARVTQTPRHKVTEMGQEVTMRCQPILGHNTVFWYRQTMMQGLELLAYFRNRAPLDDSGMPKDRFSAEMPDATLATLKIQPSEPRDSAVYFCASGLPSAVLETQYFGPGTRLLVL.

The gene calls are TRBV6-5 and TRBJ2-5; 14 nucleotides align to TRBD2. The V gene's germline CDR1 is MNHEY and CDR2 SVGAGI. This CDR3 is 16 amino acids long. Trimming took 6 bases from V and 5 from J; bases not matched to a gene: 8. CDR3 bases: TGTGCCAGCAGGAAGGGACTAGCGGGGGCGGGGGAGACCCAGTACTTC. Residues: CASRKGLAGAGETQYF.

This clonotype was observed a few times. The chain is built from TRBV18 and TRBJ1-1; unclear D gene. Trimming left V 6 bases short and J 1 base short, with 12 bases between. This CDR3 has 14 residues. Looked up from germline, CDR1 is KGHSH and CDR2 is LQKENI. The CDR3 reads CASSLSISNTEAFF. The CDR3 region has the DNA TGTGCCAGCTCCCTTTCGATCTCGAACACTGAAGCTTTCTTT. Variable domain in full (rest from reference TRBV18 and TRBJ1-1): NAGVMQNPRHLVRRRGQEARLRCSPMKGHSHVYWYRQLPEEGLKFMVYLQKENIIDESGMPKERFSAEFPKEGPSILRIQQVVRGDSAAYFCASSLSISNTEAFFGQGTRLTVV.

This rearrangement joins TRBV24-1 to TRBJ1-2; 9 positions match TRBD1. This CDR3 region has 15 residues. The J segment lost 6 bases and the V segment lost 3 bases, leaving 7 bases of the junction unmatched. Per germline, CDR1 KGHDR and CDR2 SFDVKD. In DNA, the CDR3 is TGTGCCACCAGTGATCCGGGACAGGGAGGGAATGGCTACACCTTC. Translated: CATSDPGQGGNGYTF.

This clonotype was picked up many times. J is TRBJ1-6 and V is TRBV4-2; TRBD1 agrees at 12 bases. The germline CDR1 and CDR2 sequences are LGHNA and YNFKEQ. The V segment lost 6 bases and the J segment 6 bases; nucleotides outside the gene matches: 18. The CDR3 totals 20 residues. In DNA form, the CDR3 reads TGTGCCAGCAGTTTCGACCGACCGGGACAGGGGGCGCATGGTAATTCACCCCTCCACTTT. Translated: CASSFDRPGQGAHGNSPLHF.

This clonotype was detected only a few times. The V gene is TRBV5-1, the J gene TRBJ1-1, with D possibly matching TRBD1 (5 bases). The germline V gene encodes CDR1 SGHRS and CDR2 YFSETQ. Trimming removed 4 bases at V and 0 bases at J, with 13 bases between. The CDR3 is 15 residues long. DNA for the CDR3: TGCGCCAGCAGCGATTCCGGGACGGTGAACACTGAAGCTTTCTTT. Its protein is CASSDSGTVNTEAFF.

This clonotype was recorded many times. J is TRBJ2-5 and V is TRBV4-3, with a weak D call TRBD1 (6 bases). Trimming pared 0 bases from V and 2 bases from J, leaving 13 bases between. Germline V lookup: CDR1 LGHNA, CDR2 YSLEER. The CDR3 loop spans 16 amino acids. The CDR3, as DNA: TGCGCCAGCAGCCAAGATCAGGGGACGGGTCAAGAGACCCAGTACTTC. Translation: CASSQDQGTGQETQYF.